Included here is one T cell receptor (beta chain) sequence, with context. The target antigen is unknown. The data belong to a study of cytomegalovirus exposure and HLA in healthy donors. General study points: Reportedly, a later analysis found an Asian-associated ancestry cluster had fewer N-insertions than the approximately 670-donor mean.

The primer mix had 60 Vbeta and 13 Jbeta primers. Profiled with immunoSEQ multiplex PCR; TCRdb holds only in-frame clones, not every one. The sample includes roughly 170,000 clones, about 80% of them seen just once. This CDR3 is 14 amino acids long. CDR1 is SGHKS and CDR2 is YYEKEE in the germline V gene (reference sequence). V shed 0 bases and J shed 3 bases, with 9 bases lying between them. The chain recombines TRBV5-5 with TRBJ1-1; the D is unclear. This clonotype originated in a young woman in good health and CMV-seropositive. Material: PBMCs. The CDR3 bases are TGTGCCAGCAGCTTGGCTGAGAAATACACTGAAGCTTTCTTT. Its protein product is CASSLAEKYTEAFF.